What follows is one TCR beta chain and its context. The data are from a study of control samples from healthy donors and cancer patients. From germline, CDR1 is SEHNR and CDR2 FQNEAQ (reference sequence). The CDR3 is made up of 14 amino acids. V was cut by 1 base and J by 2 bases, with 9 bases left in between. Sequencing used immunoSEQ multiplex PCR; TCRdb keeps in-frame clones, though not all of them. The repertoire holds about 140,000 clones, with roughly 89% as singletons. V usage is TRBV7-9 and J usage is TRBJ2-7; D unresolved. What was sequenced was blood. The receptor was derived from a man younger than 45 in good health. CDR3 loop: CASSLGDTTYEQYF. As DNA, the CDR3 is TGTGCCAGCAGCTTAGGCGACACCACCTACGAGCAGTACTTC.